This record covers a single TCR beta chain. This may stem from a read error, because a much larger clone lies one nucleotide away. The investigators amplified TCR beta CDR3 regions from RNA transcripts. TCR CDR3 underwent first-round RT-PCR with the HTBI primer set. One entry per CDR3 protein, called by TCRdb with MiXCR from the multiplex PCR reads. The sample carries 300,000 to 500,000 distinct CDR3 sequences, over 11% recorded once. This entry belongs to a study of T cells in Graves' hyperthyroidism and ophthalmopathy. V lost 3 bases and J lost 8, with 17 bases in between. CDR3 length: 14 amino acids. Germline V gives CDR1 SGHRS, CDR2 YFSETQ.

The source is a man aged 45-60 years with Graves' ophthalmopathy. Sequences were obtained from blood. The chain carries TRBV5-1 and TRBJ1-2, with no clear D. The CDR3 DNA sequence: TGCGCCAGCAGCTCCCTCCCCGGGGTTACGGGCTACACCTTC. Residues: CASSSLPGVTGYTF.